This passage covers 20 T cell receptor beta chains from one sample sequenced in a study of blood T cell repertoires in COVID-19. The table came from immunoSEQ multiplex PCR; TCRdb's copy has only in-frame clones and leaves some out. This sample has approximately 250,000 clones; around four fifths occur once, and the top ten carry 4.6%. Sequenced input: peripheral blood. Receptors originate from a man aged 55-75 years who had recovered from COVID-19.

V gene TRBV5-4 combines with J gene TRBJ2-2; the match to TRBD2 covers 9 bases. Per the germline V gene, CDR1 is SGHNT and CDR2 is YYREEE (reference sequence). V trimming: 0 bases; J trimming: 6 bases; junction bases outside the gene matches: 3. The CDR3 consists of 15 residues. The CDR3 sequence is CASSLGGRGAGELFF. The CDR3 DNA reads TGTGCCAGCAGCTTGGGCGGGAGGGGAGCCGGGGAGCTGTTTTTT.

CDR3 loop: CASGRGPWEDYGYTF. The CDR3 DNA reads TGTGCCAGTGGCAGAGGACCTTGGGAGGACTATGGCTACACCTTC. This chain connects TRBV19 to TRBJ1-2; D gene unclear. CDR1 and CDR2 (germline): LNHDA, SQIVND (reference sequence). The CDR3 is 15 residues long. Trimming took 8 bases from V and 3 from J, leaving 19 bases between them. The variable domain in full, completed from reference TRBV19 and TRBJ1-2, reads DGGITQSPKYLFRKEGQNVTLSCEQNLNHDAMYWYRQDPGQGLRLIYYSQIVNDFQKGDIAEGYSVSREKKESFPLTVTSAQKNPTAFYLCASGRGPWEDYGYTFGSGTRLTVV.

CDR3: CASSSGAGGIYNEQFF. Here the CDR3 DNA reads TGTGCCAGCAGCTCAGGGGCGGGAGGGATCTACAATGAGCAGTTCTTC. The rearrangement joins TRBV7-9 to TRBJ2-1; 9 nucleotides align to TRBD2. The CDR3 has 16 amino acids. With 4 bases clipped from V and 3 bases from J, the junction kept 7 bases outside the gene matches. Germline V gene lookup returns CDR1 SEHNR and CDR2 FQNEAQ (reference sequence).

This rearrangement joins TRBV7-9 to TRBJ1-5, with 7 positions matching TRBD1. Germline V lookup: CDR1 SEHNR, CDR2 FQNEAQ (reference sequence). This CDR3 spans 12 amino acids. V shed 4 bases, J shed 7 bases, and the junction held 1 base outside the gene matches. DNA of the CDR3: TGTGCCAGCAGCTCGACAGGGCAGCCCCAGCATTTT. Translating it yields CASSSTGQPQHF.

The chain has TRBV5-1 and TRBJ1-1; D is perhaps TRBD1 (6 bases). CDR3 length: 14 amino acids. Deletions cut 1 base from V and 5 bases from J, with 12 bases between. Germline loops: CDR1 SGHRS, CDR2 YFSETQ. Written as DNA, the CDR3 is TGCGCCAGCAGCTTGATGGGACATGGGACTGAAGCTTTCTTT. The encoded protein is CASSLMGHGTEAFF.

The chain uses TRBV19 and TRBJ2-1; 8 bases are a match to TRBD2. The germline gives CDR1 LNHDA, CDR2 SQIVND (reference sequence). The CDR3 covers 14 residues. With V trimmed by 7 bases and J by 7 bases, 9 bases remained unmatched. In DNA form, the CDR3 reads TGTGCCAGTATCGGCGGGGGGATTCGAAATGAGCAGTTCTTC. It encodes CASIGGGIRNEQFF.

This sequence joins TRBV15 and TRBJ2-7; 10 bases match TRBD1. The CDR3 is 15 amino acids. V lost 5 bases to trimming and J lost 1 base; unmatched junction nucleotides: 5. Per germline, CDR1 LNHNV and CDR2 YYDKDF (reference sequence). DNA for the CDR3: TGTGCCACCAGCTCCTGGACAGGGGGGTCCTACGAGCAGTACTTC. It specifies CATSSWTGGSYEQYF.

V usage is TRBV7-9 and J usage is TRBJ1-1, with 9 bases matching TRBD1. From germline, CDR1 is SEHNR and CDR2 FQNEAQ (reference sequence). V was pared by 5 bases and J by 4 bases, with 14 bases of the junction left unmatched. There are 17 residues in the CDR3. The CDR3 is CASSKGGWDRAFTEAFF. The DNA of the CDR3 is TGTGCCAGCAGCAAAGGGGGGTGGGACAGGGCTTTCACTGAAGCTTTCTTT.

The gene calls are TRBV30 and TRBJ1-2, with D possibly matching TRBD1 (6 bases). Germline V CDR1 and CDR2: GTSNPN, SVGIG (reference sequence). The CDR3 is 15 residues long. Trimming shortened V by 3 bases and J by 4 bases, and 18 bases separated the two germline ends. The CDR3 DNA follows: TGTGCCTGGAGCCAAGGGGGACCCGCTGGCTATGGCTACACCTTC. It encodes CAWSQGGPAGYGYTF.

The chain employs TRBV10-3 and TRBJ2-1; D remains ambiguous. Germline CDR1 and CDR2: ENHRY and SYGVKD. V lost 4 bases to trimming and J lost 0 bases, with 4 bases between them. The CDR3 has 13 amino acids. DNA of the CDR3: TGTGCCATCAGTGTGCGCTCCTACAATGAGCAGTTCTTC. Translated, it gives CAISVRSYNEQFF.

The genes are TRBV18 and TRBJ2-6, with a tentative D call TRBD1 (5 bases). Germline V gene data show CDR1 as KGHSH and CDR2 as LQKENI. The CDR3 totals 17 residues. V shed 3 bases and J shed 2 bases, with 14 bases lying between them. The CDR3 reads CASSPKGVVPGANVLTF. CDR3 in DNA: TGTGCCAGCTCACCGAAAGGGGTGGTCCCTGGGGCCAACGTCCTGACTTTC.

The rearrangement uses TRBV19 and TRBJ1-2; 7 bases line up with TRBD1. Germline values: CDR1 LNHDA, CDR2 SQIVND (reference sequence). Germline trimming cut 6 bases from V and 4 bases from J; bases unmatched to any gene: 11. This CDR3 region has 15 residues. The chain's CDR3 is CASSLGTALSYGYTF. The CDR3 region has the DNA TGTGCCAGTAGCCTTGGGACAGCGTTGTCCTATGGCTACACCTTC.

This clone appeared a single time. In DNA, the CDR3 is TGTGCCAGCAGGGGGGCAGGGGAAGGAAAACTGTTTTTT. Its protein product is CASRGAGEGKLFF. The V and J genes are TRBV12-3 or TRBV12-4 and TRBJ1-4; possible D gene TRBD1, 6 bases. The CDR3 contains 13 residues. V shed 6 bases and J shed 10 bases, with 15 bases lying between them.

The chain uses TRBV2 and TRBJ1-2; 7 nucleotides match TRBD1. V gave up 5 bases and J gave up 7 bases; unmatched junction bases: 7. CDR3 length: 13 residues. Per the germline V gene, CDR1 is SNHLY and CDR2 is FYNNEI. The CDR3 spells CASSPQTGPGYTF. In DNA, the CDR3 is TGTGCCAGCAGTCCTCAGACAGGGCCTGGCTACACCTTC.

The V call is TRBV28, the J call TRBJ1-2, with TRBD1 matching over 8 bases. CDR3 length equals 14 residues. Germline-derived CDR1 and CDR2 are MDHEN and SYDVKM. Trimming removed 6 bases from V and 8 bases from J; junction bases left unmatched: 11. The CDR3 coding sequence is TGTGCCAGCAGCTTGGCAGGGGGCAATAAAGGCTACACCTTC. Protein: CASSLAGGNKGYTF.

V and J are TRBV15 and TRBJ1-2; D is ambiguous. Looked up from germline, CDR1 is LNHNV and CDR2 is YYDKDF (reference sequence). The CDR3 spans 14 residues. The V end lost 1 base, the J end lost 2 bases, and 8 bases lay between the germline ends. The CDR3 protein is CATSRGDGNYGYTF. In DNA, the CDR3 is TGTGCCACCAGCAGAGGTGACGGGAACTATGGCTACACCTTC.

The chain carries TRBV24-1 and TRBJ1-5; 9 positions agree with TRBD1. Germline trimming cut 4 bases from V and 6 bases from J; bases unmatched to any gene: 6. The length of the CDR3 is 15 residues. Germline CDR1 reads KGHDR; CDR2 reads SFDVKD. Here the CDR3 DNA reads TGTGCCACCAGTGACCCGACAGGGGGAGGTCAGCCCCAGCATTTT. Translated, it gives CATSDPTGGGQPQHF.

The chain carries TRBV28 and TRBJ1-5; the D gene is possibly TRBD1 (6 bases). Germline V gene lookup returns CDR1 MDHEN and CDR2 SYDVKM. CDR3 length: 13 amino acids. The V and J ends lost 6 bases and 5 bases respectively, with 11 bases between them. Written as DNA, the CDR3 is TGTGCCAGCAGCGGTGGGGGCCATCAGCCCCAGCATTTT. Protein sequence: CASSGGGHQPQHF.

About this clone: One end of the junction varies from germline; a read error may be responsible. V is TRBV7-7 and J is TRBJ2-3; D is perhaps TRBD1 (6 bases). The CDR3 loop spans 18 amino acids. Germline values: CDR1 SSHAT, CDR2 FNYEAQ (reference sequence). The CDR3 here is CASSLAKKTGKSTDTQYF. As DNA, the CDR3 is TGTGCTAGCAGCTTAGCTAAAAAAACAGGGAAGAGCACAGATACGCAGTATTTT.

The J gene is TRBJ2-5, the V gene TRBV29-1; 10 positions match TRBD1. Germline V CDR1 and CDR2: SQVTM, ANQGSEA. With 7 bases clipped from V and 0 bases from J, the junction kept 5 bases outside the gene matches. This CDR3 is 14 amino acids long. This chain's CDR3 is CSGQGANYQETQYF. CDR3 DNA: TGCAGCGGACAGGGGGCTAACTACCAAGAGACCCAGTACTTC.